The table lists the clone carrying this T cell receptor (beta chain) with many counts. This entry is derived from a study of neurological immune-mediated disorders. Turning to the study itself: Relapsing-remitting patients made up most of the 34 multiple sclerosis patients, and secondary progressive patients made up 3.

5'RACE with 10-nucleotide random UMIs generated the cDNA. TCRdb used MiXCR to reprocess the 5' RACE reads, holding one entry per CDR3 protein. The profile covers roughly 80,000 distinct CDR3 sequences, with more than 5% appearing a single time and roughly 8.6% taken by the ten largest. The V end was cut by 3 bases, the J end by 3 bases, with 12 bases between. The CDR3 contains 14 residues. Documented time point: longitudinal time-point 2. The chain employs TRBV12-3 or TRBV12-4 and TRBJ2-7, with unresolved D. This sequence was found in a woman aged 55-70 years with multiple sclerosis. Input material: PBMCs. The chain's CDR3 is CASSLKGYFYEQYF. The CDR3 coding sequence is TGTGCCAGCAGTTTGAAGGGATACTTCTACGAGCAGTACTTC.